This T cell receptor beta chain was retrieved from a study of T cells in Graves' hyperthyroidism and ophthalmopathy. Study-wide context: Peripheral blood was secured at the point of initial diagnosis, before any treatment.

Germline V gene sequence: CDR1 SGHVS, CDR2 FQNEAQ. The CDR3 covers 13 residues. The V end was cut by 5 bases, the J end by 3 bases, with 9 bases between. No progression to ophthalmopathy during 18 months of follow-up defined stable disease. It was RNA transcripts that yielded the amplified TCR beta CDR3 regions. When the TCR CDR3 underwent first-round RT-PCR, the HTBI primer set was used. Using its own MiXCR run on the multiplex PCR reads, TCRdb lists one record per CDR3 protein. The table records approximately 420,000 distinct CDR3 sequences, under 15% of them present only once. Study-level findings and limits: Ophthalmopathy was separated from stable hyperthyroidism by a 13 V-J model. Clonotypes that were expanded in thyroid above 0.001 mostly appeared in blood too.

Remarks on this clonotype: As yet, its antigen is unknown.

The sequence was collected from a woman aged 25 to 39 with Graves' hyperthyroidism. V and J are TRBV7-8 and TRBJ2-3; D is uncertain. The sequenced sample was blood. CDR3 sequence (DNA): TGTGCCAGCAGCCCCCGACGGACAGATACGCAGTATTTT. Protein product: CASSPRRTDTQYF.